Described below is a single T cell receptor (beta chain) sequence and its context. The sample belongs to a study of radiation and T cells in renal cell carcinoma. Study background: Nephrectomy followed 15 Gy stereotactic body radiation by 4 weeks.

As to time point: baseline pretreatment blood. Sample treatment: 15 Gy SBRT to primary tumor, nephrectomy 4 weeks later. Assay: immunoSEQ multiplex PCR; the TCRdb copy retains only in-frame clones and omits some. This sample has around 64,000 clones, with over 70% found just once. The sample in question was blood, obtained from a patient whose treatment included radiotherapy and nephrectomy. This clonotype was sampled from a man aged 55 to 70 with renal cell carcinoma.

The CDR3 loop reads CSALIIAEAFF. As DNA, the CDR3 is TGCAGTGCTCTGATAATTGCTGAAGCTTTCTTT. This chain uses TRBV20-1 with TRBJ1-1, with D unclear. There are 11 residues in the CDR3. Germline V CDR1 and CDR2: DFQATT, SNEGSKA (reference sequence). The germline V and J ends were trimmed by 5 bases and 6 bases, with 10 bases remaining between them.